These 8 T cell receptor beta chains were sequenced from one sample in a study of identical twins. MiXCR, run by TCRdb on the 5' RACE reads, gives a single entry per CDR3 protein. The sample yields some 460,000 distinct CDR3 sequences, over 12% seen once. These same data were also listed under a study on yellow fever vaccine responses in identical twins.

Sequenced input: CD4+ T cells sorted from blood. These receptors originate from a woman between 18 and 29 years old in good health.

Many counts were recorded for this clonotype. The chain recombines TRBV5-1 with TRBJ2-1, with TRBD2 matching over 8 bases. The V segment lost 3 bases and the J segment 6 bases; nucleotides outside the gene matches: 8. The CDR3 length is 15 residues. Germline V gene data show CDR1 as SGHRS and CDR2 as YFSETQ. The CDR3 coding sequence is TGCGCCAGCAGCTCCCTGGCGGGGGGCCTCAATGAGCAGTTCTTC. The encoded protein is CASSSLAGGLNEQFF.

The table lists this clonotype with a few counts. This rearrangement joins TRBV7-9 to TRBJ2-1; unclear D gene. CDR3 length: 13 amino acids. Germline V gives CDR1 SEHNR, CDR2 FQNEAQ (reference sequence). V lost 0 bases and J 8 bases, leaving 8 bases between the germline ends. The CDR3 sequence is CASSLAVLYEQFF. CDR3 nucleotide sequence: TGTGCCAGCAGCTTAGCGGTCCTGTATGAGCAGTTCTTC.

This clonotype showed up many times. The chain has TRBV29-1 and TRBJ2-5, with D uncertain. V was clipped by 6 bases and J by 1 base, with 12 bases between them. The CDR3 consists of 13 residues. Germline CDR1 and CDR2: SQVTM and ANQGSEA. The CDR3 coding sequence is TGCAGCGTCAGCTGGGCAGCCCAAGAGACCCAGTACTTC. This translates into CSVSWAAQETQYF.

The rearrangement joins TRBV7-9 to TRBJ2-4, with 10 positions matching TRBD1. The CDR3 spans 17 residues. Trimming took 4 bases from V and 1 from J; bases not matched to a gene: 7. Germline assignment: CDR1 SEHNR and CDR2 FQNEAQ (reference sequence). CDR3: CASSSGQGVRAKNIQYF. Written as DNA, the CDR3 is TGTGCCAGCAGCTCAGGACAGGGGGTTCGGGCCAAAAACATTCAGTACTTC. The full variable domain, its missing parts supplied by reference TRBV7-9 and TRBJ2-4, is DTGVSQNPRHKITKRGQNVTFRCDPISEHNRLYWYRQTLGQGPEFLTYFQNEAQLEKSRLLSDRFSAERPKGSFSTLEIQRTEQGDSAMYLCASSSGQGVRAKNIQYFGAGTRLSVL.

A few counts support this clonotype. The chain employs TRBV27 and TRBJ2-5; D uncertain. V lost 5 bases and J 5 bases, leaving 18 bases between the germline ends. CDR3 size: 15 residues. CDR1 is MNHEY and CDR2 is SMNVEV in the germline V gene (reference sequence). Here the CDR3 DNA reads TGTGCCAGCAGTCCCCGAGTAGCTCGGTTGGAGACCCAGTACTTC. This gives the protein CASSPRVARLETQYF.

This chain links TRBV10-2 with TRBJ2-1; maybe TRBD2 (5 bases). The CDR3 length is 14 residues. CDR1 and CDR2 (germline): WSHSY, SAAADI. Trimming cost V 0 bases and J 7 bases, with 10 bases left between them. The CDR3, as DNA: TGCGCCAGCAGTGAGTCGCCTAGCTCAAATGAGCAGTTCTTC. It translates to CASSESPSSNEQFF.

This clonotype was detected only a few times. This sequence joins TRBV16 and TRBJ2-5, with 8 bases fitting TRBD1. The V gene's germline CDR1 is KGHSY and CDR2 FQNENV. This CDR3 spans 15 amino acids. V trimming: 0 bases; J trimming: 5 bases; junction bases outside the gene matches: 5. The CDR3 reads CASSQSAGGRETQYF. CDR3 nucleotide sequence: TGTGCCAGCAGCCAATCCGCAGGGGGCCGGGAGACCCAGTACTTC.

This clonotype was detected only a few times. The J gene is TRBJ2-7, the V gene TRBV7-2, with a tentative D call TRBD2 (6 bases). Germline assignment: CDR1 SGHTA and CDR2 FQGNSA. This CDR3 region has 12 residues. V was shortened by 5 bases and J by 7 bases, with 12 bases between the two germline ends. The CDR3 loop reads CASSPGGREQYF. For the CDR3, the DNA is TGTGCCAGCAGCCCTGGAGGGCGTGAGCAGTACTTC.